These 28 T cell receptor beta chains were sequenced from one sample in a study of Ad26.COV2.S vaccination and SARS-CoV-2 variants. Noted treatment: roughly 18 received Ad26.COV2.S at low or high dose, single or two shots; a few received placebo; per-sample allocation not given. Material that was analyzed had been drawn on day 63 after the first vaccine or placebo injection. Using immunoSEQ multiplex PCR, the repertoire was profiled, and TCRdb retains in-frame clones only, with some absent. Altogether around 300,000 clones are present, about 85% being singletons, with the ten largest covering around 6.4%. The source material was peripheral blood, sampled in a trial of Ad26.COV2.S vaccine versus placebo. The receptors were sampled from a person aged 18 to 65 who received the Ad26.COV2.S COVID-19 vaccine or a placebo.

CDR3 DNA sequence: TGCGCCAGCAGCGAGGGACAACCGGGTGCCGGGGAGCTGTTTTTT. This gives the protein CASSEGQPGAGELFF. The V call is TRBV5-1, the J call TRBJ2-2; weak D call: TRBD1 (6 bases). The CDR3 contains 15 residues. V lost 4 bases to trimming and J lost 6 bases, with 16 bases between them. Germline loops: CDR1 SGHRS, CDR2 YFSETQ.

The chain is built from TRBV7-6 and TRBJ2-3, with D possibly called TRBD1 or TRBD2 (5 bases each). CDR3 length: 15 residues. V dropped 1 base and J dropped 4 bases, with 12 bases sitting between them. CDR1 and CDR2 from the germline V gene are SGHVS and FNYEAQ. CDR3 sequence (DNA): TGTGCCAGCAGCTTAGATGGGGGTAGCGCAGATACGCAGTATTTT. It translates to CASSLDGGSADTQYF.

This clone was picked up one time. The chain joins TRBV4-2 to TRBJ2-1; 12 nucleotides agree with TRBD2. The CDR3 consists of 18 residues. CDR1 and CDR2 from the germline V gene are LGHNA and YNFKEQ. The junction had 12 bases not matched to a gene; V was cut back by 4 bases and J by 5 bases. CDR3 sequence: CASSPGTSGSVTDNEQFF. The CDR3 DNA is TGTGCCAGCAGCCCCGGGACTAGCGGGTCCGTTACCGACAATGAGCAGTTCTTC.

CDR3: CASSRTGRVEEKLFF. In nucleotides, the CDR3 is TGTGCCAGCAGCAGAACAGGTAGGGTTGAAGAAAAACTGTTTTTT. V and J are TRBV9 and TRBJ1-4; D may be TRBD1 (5 bases). Germline V gene data show CDR1 as SGDLS and CDR2 as YYNGEE. Trimming pared 4 bases from V and 8 bases from J, leaving 18 bases between. The CDR3 covers 15 residues.

The V call is TRBV18, the J call TRBJ2-1, with 7 bases that match TRBD1. Germline CDR1 and CDR2: KGHSH and LQKENI. V lost 2 bases and J lost 5; bases outside the gene matches: 9. The CDR3 has 16 residues. Here the CDR3 reads CASSPAGTVVNNEQFF. DNA for the CDR3: TGTGCCAGCTCACCAGCCGGGACAGTGGTTAACAATGAGCAGTTCTTC.

The gene calls are TRBV5-1 and TRBJ1-6; weak D call: TRBD1 (5 bases). CDR3 size: 16 residues. V lost 6 bases and J lost 0, with 13 bases in between. The V gene's germline CDR1 is SGHRS and CDR2 YFSETQ. The CDR3 spells CASTEGASSYNSPLHF. In nucleotides, the CDR3 is TGCGCCAGCACTGAAGGGGCTAGCTCCTATAATTCACCCCTCCACTTT.

This clone has a handful of counts. The chain uses TRBV6-5 and TRBJ1-1; D remains ambiguous. Germline CDR1 reads MNHEY; CDR2 reads SVGAGI. Trimming removed 6 bases at V and 1 base at J, with 9 bases between. The CDR3 totals 13 residues. The CDR3 here is CASSSPRNTEAFF. The CDR3 DNA reads as TGTGCCAGCAGCTCTCCTCGGAACACTGAAGCTTTCTTT.

The chain joins TRBV7-3 to TRBJ1-6; no reliable D call. The CDR3 consists of 14 residues. Germline values: CDR1 SGHTA, CDR2 FQGTGA. V was cut by 6 bases and J by 8 bases, with 14 bases left in between. DNA for the CDR3: TGTGCCAGCAGTACAGCCCCCTGGGATTCACCCCTCCACTTT. The encoded protein is CASSTAPWDSPLHF. Full variable domain (rest looked up from reference TRBV7-3 and TRBJ1-6): GAGVSQTPSNKVTEKGKYVELRCDPISGHTALYWYRQSLGQGPEFLIYFQGTGAADDSGLPNDRFFAVRPEGSVSTLKIQRTERGDSAVYLCASSTAPWDSPLHFGNGTRLTVT.

The J gene is TRBJ1-2, the V gene TRBV18, with TRBD1 matching over 7 bases. The CDR3 runs to 19 residues. CDR1 KGHSH and CDR2 LQKENI come from the germline V gene. With 0 bases clipped from V and 3 bases from J, the junction kept 16 bases outside the gene matches. CDR3 loop: CASSPPMGQPQKRDYGYTF. The CDR3 DNA reads as TGTGCCAGCTCACCACCTATGGGACAGCCACAGAAAAGGGACTATGGCTACACCTTC.

The chain is built from TRBV7-8 and TRBJ2-7, with 8 bases fitting TRBD1. The J segment lost 7 bases and the V segment lost 1 base, leaving 12 bases of the junction unmatched. CDR3 length: 16 residues. CDR1 and CDR2 from the germline V gene are SGHVS and FQNEAQ. The CDR3 loop reads CASSLVSSDRVREQYF. The CDR3, as DNA: TGTGCCAGCAGCTTAGTTAGCTCGGACAGGGTGCGGGAGCAGTACTTC. Together with reference TRBV7-8 and TRBJ2-7, the CDR3 gives the full variable domain: GAGVSQSPRYKVAKRGQDVALRCDPISGHVSLFWYQQALGQGPEFLTYFQNEAQLDKSGLPSDRFFAERPEGSVSTLKIQRTQQEDSAVYLCASSLVSSDRVREQYFGPGTRLTVT.

For this clone: Other nucleotide sequences in the sample specify the same CDR3. This sequence joins TRBV5-1 and TRBJ1-2, with D possibly being TRBD1 (5 bases). V dropped 0 bases and J dropped 5 bases, with 17 bases sitting between them. Germline CDR1 is SGHRS and CDR2 is YFSETQ. There are 16 residues in the CDR3. The CDR3 DNA is TGCGCCAGCAGCTTGGCAGACCGGGGCAACCCGTATGGCTACACCTTC. This codes for CASSLADRGNPYGYTF.

This clone has a handful of counts. V is TRBV4-2 and J is TRBJ2-7, with TRBD1 matching over 7 bases. The CDR3 covers 14 residues. The germline V gene encodes CDR1 LGHNA and CDR2 YNFKEQ. J gave up 4 bases and V 0 bases, and 3 bases lay outside the gene matches. CDR3 sequence: CASSQEIQGYEQYF. CDR3 DNA sequence: TGTGCCAGCAGCCAAGAGATACAGGGGTACGAGCAGTACTTC.

This sequence joins TRBV2 and TRBJ1-5, with D unresolved. V was pared by 3 bases and J by 8 bases, with 11 bases between. This CDR3 region has 13 residues. Looked up from germline, CDR1 is SNHLY and CDR2 is FYNNEI. CDR3 loop: CASSDSPTEPQHF. The CDR3 bases are TGTGCCAGCAGTGACAGTCCTACGGAGCCCCAGCATTTT.

The chain has TRBV2 and TRBJ1-4; D is unresolved. The germline gives CDR1 SNHLY, CDR2 FYNNEI. Trimming pared 3 bases from V and 2 bases from J, leaving 10 bases between. The CDR3 has 15 residues. In DNA form, the CDR3 reads TGTGCCAGCAGTGAGGTTGGGTGGACTAATGAAAAACTGTTTTTT. It translates to CASSEVGWTNEKLFF.

This chain links TRBV28 with TRBJ2-7; 12 bases are a match to TRBD2. CDR1 is MDHEN and CDR2 is SYDVKM in the germline V gene. The CDR3 extends over 17 amino acids. Trimming at V came to 3 bases and at J to 0 bases, leaving 6 bases not matched to a gene. The CDR3: CASSLVTSGSLSYEQYF. The CDR3 nucleotides read TGTGCCAGCAGTTTGGTGACTAGCGGGAGTCTCTCCTACGAGCAGTACTTC.

The genes are TRBV18 and TRBJ2-1, with D tentatively TRBD1 (5 bases). CDR3 length equals 14 residues. With 0 bases removed from V and 6 bases from J, the gap between germline ends came to 9 bases. The germline CDR1 and CDR2 sequences are KGHSH and LQKENI. The CDR3 sequence is CASSPPSGFNEQFF. CDR3 bases: TGTGCCAGCTCACCACCGTCAGGGTTCAATGAGCAGTTCTTC.

The chain couples TRBV11-3 to TRBJ2-1; 7 nucleotides agree with TRBD1. V lost 1 base to trimming and J lost 7 bases; unmatched junction nucleotides: 4. This CDR3 has 14 amino acids. The germline V gene encodes CDR1 SGHNT and CDR2 YENEEA. CDR3 sequence (DNA): TGTGCCAGCAGCTTAGGAGACAGGGCAAATGAGCAGTTCTTC. Amino acid sequence: CASSLGDRANEQFF.

This sequence joins TRBV10-3 and TRBJ1-1; TRBD1 might be the D (6 bases). Trimming pared 7 bases from V and 4 bases from J, leaving 19 bases between. This CDR3 contains 15 residues. Germline assignment: CDR1 ENHRY and CDR2 SYGVKD. CDR3 DNA sequence: TGTGCCATCAATCCAGCAGGGGCGCTGGGCACTGAAGCTTTCTTT. It is translated as CAINPAGALGTEAFF.

The chain employs TRBV28 and TRBJ1-4; D call uncertain. This CDR3 contains 13 residues. Trimming shortened V by 6 bases and J by 5 bases, and 10 bases separated the two germline ends. From germline, CDR1 is MDHEN and CDR2 SYDVKM. The CDR3 loop is CASRVDPNEKLFF. In nucleotides, the CDR3 is TGTGCCAGCAGGGTGGACCCGAATGAAAAACTGTTTTTT.

The chain has TRBV7-8 and TRBJ2-3, with 7 bases fitting TRBD2. V lost 5 bases, J lost 8 bases, and 10 bases stayed unmatched. The CDR3 is made up of 14 amino acids. The germline V gene encodes CDR1 SGHVS and CDR2 FQNEAQ. In nucleotides, the CDR3 is TGTGCCAGCAGCGAAACGGAGCGGGAAATTACGCAGTATTTT. Its protein product is CASSETEREITQYF.

The chain recombines TRBV6-2 or TRBV6-3 with TRBJ2-7; D gene ambiguous. V gave up 6 bases and J gave up 6 bases, with 18 bases separating them. Germline V gene data show CDR1 as MNHEY and CDR2 as SVGEGT. CDR3 length: 14 residues. Here the CDR3 DNA reads TGTGCCAGCAGCCCGGAACGGTACCTCGGCGAGCAGTACTTC. This sequence encodes CASSPERYLGEQYF.

The chain joins TRBV7-3 to TRBJ1-6; D unclear. This CDR3 has 17 residues. Germline V lookup: CDR1 SGHTA, CDR2 FQGTGA. Trimming cost V 4 bases and J 0 bases, with 13 bases left between them. The CDR3 is CASSSRTVSSYNSPLHF. Written as DNA, the CDR3 is TGTGCCAGCAGCTCCCGGACGGTGAGCTCCTATAATTCACCCCTCCACTTT.

The chain links TRBV27 to TRBJ2-5, with 12 nucleotides matching TRBD2. CDR3 length: 19 amino acids. From germline, CDR1 is MNHEY and CDR2 SMNVEV (reference sequence). V was pared by 4 bases and J by 5 bases, with 17 bases of the junction left unmatched. The CDR3 nucleotides read TGTGCCAGCAGTTCGCTACCCAGGGCTAGCGGGAGGGCCGGCGAGACCCAGTACTTC. It codes for CASSSLPRASGRAGETQYF.

The chain employs TRBV20-1 and TRBJ1-5, with D uncertain. The germline CDR1 and CDR2 sequences are DFQATT and SNEGSKA (reference sequence). This CDR3 is built from 11 residues. The germline V and J ends were trimmed by 7 bases and 2 bases, with 6 bases remaining between them. The CDR3 loop reads CSVSGNQPQHF. The CDR3 nucleotides read TGCAGTGTCTCGGGCAATCAGCCCCAGCATTTT.

This chain links TRBV28 with TRBJ1-2, with D tentatively TRBD1 (5 bases). The CDR3 is 14 residues long. Germline CDR1 reads MDHEN; CDR2 reads SYDVKM. V lost 4 bases and J lost 8, with 17 bases in between. In DNA, the CDR3 is TGTGCCAGCAGTTCCCCCGGGGGTTGGGGAGGCTACACCTTC. It encodes CASSSPGGWGGYTF.

This clone has only one observation. The chain combines TRBV18 with TRBJ1-5; 11 bases are shared with TRBD1. The CDR3 spans 16 residues. CDR1 and CDR2 from the germline V gene are KGHSH and LQKENI. After removal of 5 bases from V and 6 bases from J, the junction contained 9 bases not matched to a gene. Here the CDR3 reads CASSANGQGAGQPQHF. CDR3 in DNA: TGTGCCAGCTCAGCGAACGGACAGGGGGCCGGTCAGCCCCAGCATTTT. Variable domain in full (rest from reference TRBV18 and TRBJ1-5): NAGVMQNPRHLVRRRGQEARLRCSPMKGHSHVYWYRQLPEEGLKFMVYLQKENIIDESGMPKERFSAEFPKEGPSILRIQQVVRGDSAAYFCASSANGQGAGQPQHFGDGTRLSIL.

For this clone: The same CDR3 also results from other DNA sequences found in this sample. The chain recombines TRBV5-6 with TRBJ2-7; D gene uncertain. Germline CDR1 is SGHDT and CDR2 is YYEEEE. This CDR3 has 13 residues. V dropped 0 bases and J dropped 0 bases, with 4 bases sitting between them. CDR3 bases: TGTGCCAGCAGCTTGGTGGGCTCCTACGAGCAGTACTTC. This codes for CASSLVGSYEQYF.

This clone occurred once. The chain uses TRBV7-9 and TRBJ1-4; TRBD1 agrees at 7 bases. Unmatched junction bases numbered 8, after V lost 5 bases and J lost 5 bases. Per germline, CDR1 SEHNR and CDR2 FQNEAQ (reference sequence). The CDR3 consists of 15 residues. CDR3 protein: CASSDRGTVNEKLFF. CDR3 coding DNA: TGTGCCAGCAGCGACCGTGGGACAGTGAATGAAAAACTGTTTTTT.